The rows below give T cell receptor beta chains drawn from one sample of a study of shared clonotypes between healthy human individuals. Sequenced by immunoSEQ multiplex PCR; TCRdb stores in-frame clones only, minus some. The profile shows over a million clones, more than 75% of them singletons. The sequencing sample was made of memory CD4+ T cells from PBMCs. The origin of the receptors is a man aged 18 to 29 in good health. Some clones in this sample may be carry-over from other donors' samples. Each CDR3 is given with its conserved first and last residue. D genes are given only for firm matches. The size of a clone is reported for some rows only, either as once, few or many, or as a class for expanded clones.

TRBJ2-5,-,TRBV2,many,13,TGTGCCAGCAGTCAGACAGGCCCCGAGACCCAGTACTTC,CASSQTGPETQYF
TRBJ2-7,TRBD1,TRBV29-1,-,15,TGCAGCGTTTCTAAACCCGGGACAGGGGAGGCCGAGCAGTACTTC,CSVSKPGTGEAEQYF
TRBJ2-1,-,TRBV5-1,few,15,TGCGCCAGCAGCTTAGCGGTTCAAGTGACGGATGAGCAGTTCTTC,CASSLAVQVTDEQFF
TRBJ1-2,-,TRBV12-5,-,17,TGTGCTAGTGGTTTGGTAGCAGGGGACTCCCTTATTTATGGCTACACCTTC,CASGLVAGDSLIYGYTF
TRBJ2-7,-,TRBV6-9,-,11,TGTGCCAGCACGCGAGGGGACGAGCAGTACTTC,CASTRGDEQYF
TRBJ2-7,-,TRBV7-3,-,15,TGTGCCAGCAGCGTATCCCCGGGCACCTCCTACGAGCAGTACTTC,CASSVSPGTSYEQYF
TRBJ2-7,-,TRBV5-4,-,15,TGTGCCAGCAGCTTGGGGGGGCAGAGAAACTACGAGCAGTACTTC,CASSLGGQRNYEQYF
TRBJ1-5,TRBD1,TRBV6-6,-,16,TGTGCCAGCAAGAGGACAGGGGGCGCGGGCGGTCAGCCCCAGCATTTT,CASKRTGGAGGQPQHF
TRBJ2-5,TRBD1,TRBV5-1,few,17,TGCGCCAGCAGCCCGGGCCTCGGGACAGGCGTCACGGGGACCCAGTACTTC,CASSPGLGTGVTGTQYF
TRBJ2-2,TRBD1,TRBV7-8,-,15,TGTGCCAGTGGGGAAGGGACAGGGAACACCGGGGAGCTGTTTTTT,CASGEGTGNTGELFF
TRBJ2-7,-,TRBV18,-,14,TGTGCCAGCTCACCACAAACAGGAATCTACGAGCAGTACTTC,CASSPQTGIYEQYF
TRBJ1-5,-,TRBV28,few,15,TGTGCCAGCAGTCCCCCCGGGACGATGAATCAGCCCCAGCATTTT,CASSPPGTMNQPQHF
TRBJ1-2,-,TRBV2,-,14,TGTGCCAGCCGGAATTCCGGGACGGTGCATGGCTACACCTTC,CASRNSGTVHGYTF
TRBJ1-2,-,TRBV19,-,13,TGTGCCAGTAGGACACACCAGGAATATGGCTACACCTTC,CASRTHQEYGYTF
TRBJ2-1,TRBD2,TRBV27,-,15,TGTGCCAGCAGAGATACTAGCGGACTCTACAATGAGCAGTTCTTC,CASRDTSGLYNEQFF
TRBJ1-1,-,TRBV29-1,once,14,TGCAGTGTTGCCACGGGGGCAGCGAACACTGAAGCTTTCTTT,CSVATGAANTEAFF
TRBJ2-1,TRBD1,TRBV14,-,16,TGTGCCAGCAGCCAGCGGACAGGGCGGCAGGTCAATGAGCAGTTCTTC,CASSQRTGRQVNEQFF
TRBJ1-6,-,TRBV7-3,-,13,TGTGCCAGCAGCTTTGACCCAGGTTCACCCCTCCACTTT,CASSFDPGSPLHF
TRBJ1-1,TRBD1,TRBV11-2,-,14,TGTGCCAGCAGCTTAAGGGACAGCAACACTGAAGCTTTCTTT,CASSLRDSNTEAFF
TRBJ1-4,-,TRBV5-6,-,12,TGTGCCAGCAGCATCCGAGATGAAAAACTGTTTTTT,CASSIRDEKLFF
TRBJ2-5,-,TRBV18,-,13,TGTGCCAGCTCACCACAGCAAGATGAGACCCAGTACTTC,CASSPQQDETQYF
TRBJ2-3,-,TRBV28,-,17,TGTGCCAGCAGCTGGGAGTCCCGCGATGTAGGGACAGATACGCAGTATTTT,CASSWESRDVGTDTQYF
TRBJ1-2,-,TRBV11-3,-,15,TGTGCCAGCAGCTTAGATGGGGGGGAGACCTATGGCTACACCTTC,CASSLDGGETYGYTF
TRBJ2-5,TRBD2,TRBV9,-,15,TGTGCCAGCACTCGTGGGGCGGGAGATGTGGAGACCCAGTACTTC,CASTRGAGDVETQYF
TRBJ2-5,-,TRBV7-2,-,15,TGTGCCAGCAGCTTGGCCACAGGTGGAGAAGAGACCCAGTACTTC,CASSLATGGEETQYF
TRBJ1-2,-,TRBV7-8,-,15,TGTGCCAGCAGTTCAAGTTTGCTGGGTAACTATGGCTACACCTTC,CASSSSLLGNYGYTF
TRBJ2-1,TRBD2,TRBV29-1,-,15,TGCAGCGTTCGGGAGGGTTTTTTCTCCTACAATGAGCAGTTCTTC,CSVREGFFSYNEQFF
TRBJ1-1,TRBD1,TRBV18,-,13,TGTGCCAGCTCAGGGGGACAGGGGAAGGAAGCTTTCTTT,CASSGGQGKEAFF
TRBJ2-1,-,TRBV4-2,-,15,TGTGCCAGCAGCCCCACTGACAGCTCCTACAATGAGCAGTTCTTC,CASSPTDSSYNEQFF
TRBJ1-1,-,TRBV18,-,16,TGTGCCAGCTCACCACAACAGCTCCTCATGAACACTGAAGCTTTCTTT,CASSPQQLLMNTEAFF
TRBJ2-1,-,TRBV5-1,-,17,TGCGCCAGCAGCTTGGGGTGGAGGGCCCAAAAAGGGCATGAGCAGTTCTTC,CASSLGWRAQKGHEQFF
TRBJ2-5,-,TRBV5-5,-,12,TGTGCCAGCAGCTTTTTGGGCGAGACCCAGTACTTC,CASSFLGETQYF
TRBJ2-3,TRBD2,TRBV9,-,15,TGTGCCAGCAGCGTTTCGGGTGGGGGGGCAGATACGCAGTATTTT,CASSVSGGGADTQYF
TRBJ2-7,-,TRBV18,-,11,TGTGCCAGCTCAACTTACTACGAGCAGTACTTC,CASSTYYEQYF
TRBJ2-2,TRBD1,TRBV10-2,-,15,TGCGCCAGGAGGCCGGGACAGGGGGCGGACGGGGAGCTGTTTTTT,CARRPGQGADGELFF
TRBJ1-6,-,TRBV15,-,12,TGTGCCACCAGCAGTCCCGATTCACCCCTCCACTTT,CATSSPDSPLHF
TRBJ1-2,-,TRBV7-9,-,18,TGTGCCAGCAGCTCGCCCAGAATTGGGGCCAGGGGTAACTATGGCTACACCTTC,CASSSPRIGARGNYGYTF
TRBJ1-2,-,TRBV27,once,14,TGTGCCAGCAGTTTATTCAGGACAAGTGAGGGCTACACCTTC,CASSLFRTSEGYTF
TRBJ2-3,-,TRBV7-9,-,14,TGTGCCAGCAGCTTATTTACTTCGATGGATACGCAGTATTTT,CASSLFTSMDTQYF
TRBJ2-2,-,TRBV15,-,17,TGTGCCACCAGCAGAGATCTGGCTAGCAGAAACACCGGGGAGCTGTTTTTT,CATSRDLASRNTGELFF
TRBJ1-1,TRBD1,TRBV7-9,once,19,TGTGCCAGCAGCCCCTACTCAGGGGGCGCTAAAACCGGTGATCGGGGAGCTTTCTTT,CASSPYSGGAKTGDRGAFF
TRBJ2-7,-,TRBV6-5,-,13,TGTGCCAGCAGCCCCAATGGCGGCTACGAGCAGTACTTC,CASSPNGGYEQYF
TRBJ1-1,-,TRBV10-3,-,15,TGTGCCATCAGTCCCTACAGGGAGGGGAACACTGAAGCTTTCTTT,CAISPYREGNTEAFF
TRBJ2-1,TRBD1,TRBV28,-,16,TGTGCCAGCAGTTTATTGTCAGGGGGCCGCTACAATGAGCAGTTCTTC,CASSLLSGGRYNEQFF
TRBJ2-1,TRBD1,TRBV11-2,few,16,TGTGCCAGCAAAGGATTCCGGGACAGGGCCAACAATGAGCAGTTCTTC,CASKGFRDRANNEQFF
TRBJ2-2,TRBD1,TRBV25-1,-,13,TGTGCCAGCAGTGGACAGGGTCCCGGGGAGCTGTTTTTT,CASSGQGPGELFF
TRBJ1-5,-,TRBV28,once,14,TGTGCCAGCGCCTCCGGCGCGATTAATCAGCCCCAGCATTTT,CASASGAINQPQHF
TRBJ1-1,-,TRBV5-1,-,13,TGCGCCAGCAGCTGGGATATGAACACTGAAGCTTTCTTT,CASSWDMNTEAFF
TRBJ1-2,TRBD1,TRBV7-6,-,18,TGTGCCAGCAGCCCCTATGGGGGACAGGACTCGTTTCAGTATGGCTACACCTTC,CASSPYGGQDSFQYGYTF
TRBJ1-1,-,TRBV5-1,once,18,TGCGCCAGCAGCTTGGTTGGGGCCGCTTGGCTTATGAACACTGAAGCTTTCTTT,CASSLVGAAWLMNTEAFF
TRBJ2-1,TRBD1,TRBV5-1,-,14,TGCGCCAGCAGCCTAGGGACAGACAACAATGAGCAGTTCTTC,CASSLGTDNNEQFF
TRBJ1-2,TRBD1,TRBV30,few,13,TGTGCCTGGAGGACAGGGGGCCGGTATGGCTACACCTTC,CAWRTGGRYGYTF
TRBJ2-7,-,TRBV5-1,-,15,TGCGCCAGCAGCTTGGAGGGCAGGGGAGTGGGGGAGCAGTACTTC,CASSLEGRGVGEQYF
TRBJ2-5,-,TRBV7-8,-,14,TGTGCCAGCAGCTTAGGGGCTAGTTGGGAGACCCAGTACTTC,CASSLGASWETQYF
TRBJ1-2,-,TRBV7-8,-,14,TGTGCCAGCAGCTACCGGGACCGAAACTATGGCTACACCTTC,CASSYRDRNYGYTF
TRBJ1-5,-,TRBV2,-,11,TGTGCCAGTAGGAACGGTCAGCCCCAGCATTTT,CASRNGQPQHF
TRBJ2-5,-,TRBV11-2,-,13,TGTGCCAGCAGCCAACTTTGGGTTGAGACCCAGTACTTC,CASSQLWVETQYF
TRBJ1-2,-,TRBV10-1,few,14,TGCGCTATCCCTGAGGAGCGGGGCACCTATGGCTACACCTTC,CAIPEERGTYGYTF
TRBJ2-1,TRBD2,TRBV5-1,-,17,TGCGCCAGCACAAAGACCCCACTAGCGGGAGGGCGGAATGAGCAGTTCTTC,CASTKTPLAGGRNEQFF
TRBJ1-5,-,TRBV28,once,17,TGTGCCAGCTCAGTTTATATTCGGGGGCCCCCCCAACAGCCCCAGCATTTT,CASSVYIRGPPQQPQHF